One sample yielded the 20 T cell receptor beta chains listed below, sequenced in a study of shared clonotypes between healthy human individuals. This table comes from immunoSEQ multiplex PCR, and its TCRdb copy is limited to in-frame clones, with some not included. The sample contains 450,000 to 550,000 clones, approximately 79% of which appear only once. Sequences were obtained from PBMCs. These receptors originate from a woman aged 40 to 49 in good health. Some clones in this sample may be carry-over from other donors' samples.

Only one count was recorded for this clone. The chain has TRBV7-9 and TRBJ2-1; 11 bases are shared with TRBD2. The germline gives CDR1 SEHNR, CDR2 FQNEAQ (reference sequence). The junction had 9 bases not matched to a gene; V was cut back by 5 bases and J by 3 bases. The CDR3 runs 17 residues. CDR3 nucleotides: TGTGCCAGCAGCCCTGGGACTAGCGGATTACTCTACAATGAGCAGTTCTTC. As protein: CASSPGTSGLLYNEQFF.

V and J are TRBV2 and TRBJ2-5; 12 positions match TRBD1. Unmatched junction bases numbered 4, after V lost 7 bases and J lost 4 bases. The CDR3 covers 14 residues. The germline gives CDR1 SNHLY, CDR2 FYNNEI. The CDR3 region has the DNA TGTGCCAGCAAAGGGGACAGGGGGCTAGAGACCCAGTACTTC. As protein: CASKGDRGLETQYF.

The J gene is TRBJ2-1, the V gene TRBV5-8, with D possibly matching TRBD2 (6 bases). The CDR3 has 15 amino acids. Germline CDR1 SGHTS, CDR2 YDEGEE. V was trimmed by 3 bases and J by 1 base, leaving 11 bases between them. CDR3 protein: CASSWRAGSYNEQFF. The CDR3 DNA sequence: TGTGCCAGCAGCTGGAGGGCCGGGTCCTACAATGAGCAGTTCTTC.

The chain uses TRBV28 and TRBJ2-5, with D hard to call. Germline CDR1 and CDR2: MDHEN and SYDVKM. The CDR3 runs to 12 residues. V lost 3 bases, J lost 9 bases, and 11 bases lay in between. Here the CDR3 reads CASSLRGRAQYF. The CDR3, as DNA: TGTGCCAGCAGTTTGCGCGGTCGGGCCCAGTACTTC.

This clone showed up just once. The chain is built from TRBV14 and TRBJ2-7, with D uncertain. V dropped 0 bases and J dropped 4 bases, with 1 base sitting between them. There are 11 residues in the CDR3. The germline V gene has CDR1 SGHDN and CDR2 FVKESK. The CDR3 protein is CASSQEYEQYF. The CDR3 region has the DNA TGTGCCAGCAGCCAAGAGTACGAGCAGTACTTC.

The chain couples TRBV9 to TRBJ2-7, with D maybe TRBD2 (6 bases). Trimming left V 2 bases short and J 1 base short, with 10 bases between. The germline V gene has CDR1 SGDLS and CDR2 YYNGEE. The CDR3 runs to 14 residues. CDR3 DNA sequence: TGTGCCAGCAGCGTTTCTGGGAGGTCCTACGAGCAGTACTTC. Protein product: CASSVSGRSYEQYF.

V usage is TRBV11-2 and J usage is TRBJ2-7; either TRBD1 or TRBD2 may fit D (5 bases each). CDR1 SGHAT and CDR2 FQNNGV come from the germline V gene. This CDR3 contains 11 residues. The germline V and J ends were trimmed by 4 bases and 11 bases, with 12 bases remaining between them. In DNA form, the CDR3 reads TGTGCCAGCAGCTCTGACAGAGGGGAGTACTTC. Translating gives CASSSDRGEYF.

V usage is TRBV28 and J usage is TRBJ2-5; D is undetermined. The germline V and J ends were trimmed by 2 bases and 5 bases, with 6 bases remaining between them. Germline CDR1 MDHEN, CDR2 SYDVKM. This CDR3 spans 12 amino acids. CDR3 amino acids: CASSLVDETQYF. The CDR3 region has the DNA TGTGCCAGCAGTTTAGTGGACGAGACCCAGTACTTC.

The chain uses TRBV19 and TRBJ1-1; tentatively, D is TRBD1 (5 bases). V was shortened by 3 bases and J by 1 base, with 6 bases between the two germline ends. The CDR3 extends over 13 amino acids. Germline CDR1 LNHDA, CDR2 SQIVND (reference sequence). This CDR3 reads CASSIRENTEAFF. The CDR3 DNA is TGTGCCAGTAGTATCAGGGAGAACACTGAAGCTTTCTTT.

In this sample, this clone turned up many times. This chain joins TRBV15 and TRBJ1-6; D gene uncertain. In germline, CDR1 is LNHNV, CDR2 YYDKDF (reference sequence). CDR3 length: 14 amino acids. The V and J ends lost 7 bases and 6 bases respectively, with 13 bases between them. The chain's CDR3 is CATKGVELNSPLHF. The CDR3 DNA reads as TGTGCCACCAAGGGAGTAGAGCTTAATTCACCCCTCCACTTT.

The gene calls are TRBV21-1 and TRBJ1-2. TRBV21-1 is designated a pseudogene. This CDR3 has 14 residues. The CDR3 coding sequence is TGTGCCAGCATCGAAGACGAGGGTCACTATGGCTACACCTTC. This translates into CASIEDEGHYGYTF.

The genes are TRBV12-2 and TRBJ2-2; the DNA was not used to check the table's D call, TRBD1. TRBV12-2 is deemed a pseudogene. The CDR3 consists of 16 residues. In DNA form, the CDR3 reads TGTGCAAGTCGCTTCCCAGGGGGCGCGGACACCGGGGAGCTGTTTTTT. It yields the protein CASRFPGGADTGELFF.

The chain recombines TRBV28 with TRBJ2-7; 7 nucleotides match TRBD1. The length of the CDR3 is 13 residues. CDR1 and CDR2 from the germline V gene are MDHEN and SYDVKM. Germline trimming cut 5 bases from V and 5 bases from J; bases unmatched to any gene: 6. CDR3 in amino acids: CASSTPGQHEQYF. DNA of the CDR3: TGTGCCAGCAGTACGCCGGGACAGCACGAGCAGTACTTC.

This sequence joins TRBV2 and TRBJ2-7, with D unresolved. The CDR3 has 11 residues. Germline V gives CDR1 SNHLY, CDR2 FYNNEI. V shed 6 bases and J shed 5 bases, with 8 bases lying between them. The CDR3 nucleotides read TGTGCCAGCAGCGAGTATCACGAGCAGTACTTC. Translated: CASSEYHEQYF.

This clone was detected a few times. The chain couples TRBV4-2 to TRBJ1-1, with D perhaps matching TRBD1 (5 bases). V was shortened by 0 bases and J by 2 bases, with 10 bases between the two germline ends. This CDR3 comprises 15 residues. CDR1 and CDR2 (germline): LGHNA, YNFKEQ. The CDR3 region is CASSQDLGDNTEAFF. CDR3 sequence (DNA): TGTGCCAGCAGCCAAGATTTGGGGGATAACACTGAAGCTTTCTTT.

This chain's CDR3 is CASSDPTSGYEQYF. The CDR3 coding sequence is TGTGCCAGCAGTGACCCGACTAGCGGGTACGAGCAGTACTTC. The chain is built from TRBV25-1 and TRBJ2-7; 10 bases are shared with TRBD2. V trimming: 3 bases; J trimming: 4 bases; junction bases outside the gene matches: 3. Germline CDR1 MGHDK, CDR2 SYGVNS. CDR3 length: 14 residues.

This clone turned up a few times. This chain links TRBV7-2 with TRBJ1-1; a weak D match, TRBD1 (6 bases). The germline V gene has CDR1 SGHTA and CDR2 FQGNSA. The CDR3 is 13 residues long. V was pared by 1 base and J by 11 bases, with 14 bases between. The CDR3 sequence is CASSLVGGQWAFF. The CDR3 DNA reads TGTGCCAGCAGCTTAGTCGGGGGGCAGTGGGCTTTCTTT.

To note about this clone: The sample contains more than one DNA sequence encoding this CDR3. The chain combines TRBV18 with TRBJ2-2; D gene uncertain. Per germline, CDR1 KGHSH and CDR2 LQKENI. Between the trimmed V and J ends, which lost 0 bases and 8 bases, there was a span of 1 base. This CDR3 contains 11 residues. The CDR3 is CASSPPGELFF. CDR3 DNA: TGTGCCAGCTCACCACCGGGGGAGCTGTTTTTT.

Turning to this clone: This likely traces to a read error, being one base from a far larger clone. Other nucleotide sequences from this sample produce the same CDR3. The gene calls are TRBV9 and TRBJ2-1; TRBD2 matches at 7 bases. In germline, CDR1 is SGDLS, CDR2 YYNGEE. The ends lost 2 bases at V and 3 bases at J; junction bases unmatched: 5. The CDR3 has 15 amino acids. DNA for the CDR3: TGTGCCAGCAGCGTGACTGGCGGGAGCTACAATGAGCAGTTCTTC. Translated, it gives CASSVTGGSYNEQFF. The complete variable domain, with remaining parts taken from reference TRBV9 and TRBJ2-1, reads DSGVTQTPKHLITATGQRVTLRCSPRSGDLSVYWYQQSLDQGLQFLIQYYNGEERAKGNILERFSAQQFPDLHSELNLSSLELGDSALYFCASSVTGGSYNEQFFGPGTRLTVL.

The V gene is TRBV6-1, the J gene TRBJ2-1, with D perhaps given as TRBD1 or TRBD2 (5 bases each). V was pared by 5 bases and J by 4 bases, with 15 bases between. The CDR3 spans 15 residues. Germline assignment: CDR1 MNHNS and CDR2 SASEGT. In DNA, the CDR3 is TGTGCCAGCAGTAAAACCGGGACCCTTTACAATGAGCAGTTCTTC. This gives the protein CASSKTGTLYNEQFF.